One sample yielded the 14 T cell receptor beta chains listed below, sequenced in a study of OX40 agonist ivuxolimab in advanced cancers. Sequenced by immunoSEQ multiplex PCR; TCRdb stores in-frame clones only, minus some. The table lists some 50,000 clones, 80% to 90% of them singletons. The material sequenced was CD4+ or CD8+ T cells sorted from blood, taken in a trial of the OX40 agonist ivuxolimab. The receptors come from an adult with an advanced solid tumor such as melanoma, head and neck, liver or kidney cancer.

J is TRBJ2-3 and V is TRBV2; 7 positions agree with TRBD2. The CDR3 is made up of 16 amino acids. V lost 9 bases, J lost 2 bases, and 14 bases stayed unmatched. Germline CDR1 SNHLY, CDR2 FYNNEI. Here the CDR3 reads CASGAGASGSTDTQYF. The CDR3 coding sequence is TGTGCCAGTGGGGCCGGAGCTAGCGGATCCACAGATACGCAGTATTTT. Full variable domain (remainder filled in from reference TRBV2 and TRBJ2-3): EPEVTQTPSHQVTQMGQEVILRCVPISNHLYFYWYRQILGQKVEFLVSFYNNEISEKSEIFDDQFSVERPDGSNFTLKIRSTKLEDSAMYFCASGAGASGSTDTQYFGPGTRLTVL.

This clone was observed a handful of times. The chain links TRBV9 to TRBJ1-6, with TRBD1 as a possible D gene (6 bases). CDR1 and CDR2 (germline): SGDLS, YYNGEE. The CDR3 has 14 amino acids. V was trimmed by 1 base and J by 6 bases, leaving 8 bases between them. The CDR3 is CASSVHRVNSPLHF. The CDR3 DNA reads TGTGCCAGCAGCGTACACAGGGTTAATTCACCCCTCCACTTT.

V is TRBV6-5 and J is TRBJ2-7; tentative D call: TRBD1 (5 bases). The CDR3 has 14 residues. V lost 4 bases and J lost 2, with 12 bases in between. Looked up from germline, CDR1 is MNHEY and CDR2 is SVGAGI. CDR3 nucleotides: TGTGCCAGCAGTTTAAGGGGTACTCCCTACGAGCAGTACTTC. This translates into CASSLRGTPYEQYF.

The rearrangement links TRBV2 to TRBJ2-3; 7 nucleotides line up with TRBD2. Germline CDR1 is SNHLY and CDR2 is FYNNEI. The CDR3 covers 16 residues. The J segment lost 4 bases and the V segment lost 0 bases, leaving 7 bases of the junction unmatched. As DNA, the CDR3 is TGTGCCAGCAGTGAAGCGAGGACTAGGGATGCAGATACGCAGTATTTT. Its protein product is CASSEARTRDADTQYF.

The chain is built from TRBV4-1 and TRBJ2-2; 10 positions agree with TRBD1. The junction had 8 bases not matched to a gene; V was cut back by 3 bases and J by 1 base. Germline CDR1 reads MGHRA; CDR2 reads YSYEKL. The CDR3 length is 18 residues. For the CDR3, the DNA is TGCGCCAGCAGCCACCCGGTTAGGACAGGGGGGAACACCGGGGAGCTGTTTTTT. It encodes CASSHPVRTGGNTGELFF.

The CDR3 nucleotides are TGCGCCAGCAGCCAAGCGGTGCGGAACACTGAAGCTTTCTTT. It is translated as CASSQAVRNTEAFF. The chain couples TRBV4-3 to TRBJ1-1; D is ambiguous. The CDR3 runs 14 residues. Germline V CDR1 and CDR2: LGHNA, YSLEER. V was cut by 1 base and J by 1 base, with 7 bases left in between.

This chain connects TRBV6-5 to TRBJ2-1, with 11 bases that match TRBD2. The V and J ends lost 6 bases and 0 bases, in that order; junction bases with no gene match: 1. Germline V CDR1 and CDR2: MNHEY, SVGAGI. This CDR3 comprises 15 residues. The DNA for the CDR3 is TGTGCCAGCAGCACTAGCGGGAGCTCCTACAATGAGCAGTTCTTC. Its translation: CASSTSGSSYNEQFF.

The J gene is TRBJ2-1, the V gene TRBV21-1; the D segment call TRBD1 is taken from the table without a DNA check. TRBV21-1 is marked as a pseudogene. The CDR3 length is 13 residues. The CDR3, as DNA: TGTGCCAGCTGGACAGGGTCCTACAATGAGCAGTTCTTC. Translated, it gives CASWTGSYNEQFF.

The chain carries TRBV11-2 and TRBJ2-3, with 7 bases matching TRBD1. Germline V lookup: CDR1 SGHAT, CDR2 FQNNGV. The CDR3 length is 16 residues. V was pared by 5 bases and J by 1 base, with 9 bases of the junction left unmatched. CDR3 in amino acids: CASSLWTGEGTDTQYF. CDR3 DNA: TGTGCCAGCAGCCTCTGGACAGGAGAAGGCACAGATACGCAGTATTTT.

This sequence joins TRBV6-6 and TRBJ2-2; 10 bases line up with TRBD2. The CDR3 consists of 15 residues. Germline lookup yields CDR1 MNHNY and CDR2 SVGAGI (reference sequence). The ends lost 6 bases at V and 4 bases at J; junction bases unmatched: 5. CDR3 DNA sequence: TGTGCCAGCAGCCGGACTAGCGGAGTCACCGGGGAGCTGTTTTTT. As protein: CASSRTSGVTGELFF.

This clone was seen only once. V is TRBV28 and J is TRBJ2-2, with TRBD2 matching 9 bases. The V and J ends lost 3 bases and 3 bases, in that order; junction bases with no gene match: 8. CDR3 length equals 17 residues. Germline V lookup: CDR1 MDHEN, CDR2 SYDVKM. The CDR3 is CASSLVAGGRHTGELFF. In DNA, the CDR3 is TGTGCCAGCAGTTTGGTGGCGGGGGGGCGGCACACCGGGGAGCTGTTTTTT.

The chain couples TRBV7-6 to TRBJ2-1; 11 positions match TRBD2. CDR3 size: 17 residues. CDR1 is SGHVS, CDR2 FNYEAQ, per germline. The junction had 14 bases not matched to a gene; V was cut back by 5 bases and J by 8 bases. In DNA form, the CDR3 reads TGTGCCAGCAGCCCATTAGCGGGGGGGCCGTTCGAGGATGAGCAGTTCTTC. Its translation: CASSPLAGGPFEDEQFF.

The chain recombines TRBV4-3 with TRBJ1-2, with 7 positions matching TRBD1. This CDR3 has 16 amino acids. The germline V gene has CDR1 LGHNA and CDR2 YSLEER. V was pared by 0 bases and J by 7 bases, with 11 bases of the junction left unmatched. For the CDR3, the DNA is TGCGCCAGCAGCCAAGAGTGGACGGCGCAGGGGGGTGGCTACACCTTC. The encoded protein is CASSQEWTAQGGGYTF.

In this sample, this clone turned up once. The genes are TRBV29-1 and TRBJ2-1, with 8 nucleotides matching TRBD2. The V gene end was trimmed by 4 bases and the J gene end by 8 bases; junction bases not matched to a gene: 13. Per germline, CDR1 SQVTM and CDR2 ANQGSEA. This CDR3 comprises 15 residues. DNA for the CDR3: TGCAGCGTTGTCGCGGGGGGCCCTAGGTGGGATGAGCAGTTCTTC. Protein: CSVVAGGPRWDEQFF.